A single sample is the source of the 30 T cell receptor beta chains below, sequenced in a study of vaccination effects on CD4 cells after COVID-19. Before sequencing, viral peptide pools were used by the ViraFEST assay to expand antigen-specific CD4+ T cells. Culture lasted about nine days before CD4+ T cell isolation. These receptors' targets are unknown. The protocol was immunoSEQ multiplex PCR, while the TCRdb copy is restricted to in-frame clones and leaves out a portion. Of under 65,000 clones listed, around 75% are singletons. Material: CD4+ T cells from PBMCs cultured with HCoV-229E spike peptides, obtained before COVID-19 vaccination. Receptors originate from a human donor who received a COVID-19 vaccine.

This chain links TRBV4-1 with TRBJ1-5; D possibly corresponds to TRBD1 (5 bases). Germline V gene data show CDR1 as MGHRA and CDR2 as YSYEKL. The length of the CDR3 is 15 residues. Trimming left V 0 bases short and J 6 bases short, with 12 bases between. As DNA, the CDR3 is TGCGCCAGCAGCCAAGACTGGGCAGGGCTTCAGCCCCAGCATTTT. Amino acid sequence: CASSQDWAGLQPQHF.

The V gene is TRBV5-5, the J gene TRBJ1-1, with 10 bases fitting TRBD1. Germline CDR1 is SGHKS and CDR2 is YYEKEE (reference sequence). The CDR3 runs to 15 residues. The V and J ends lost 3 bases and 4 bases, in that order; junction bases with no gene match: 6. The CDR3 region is CASSSKGDRGTEAFF. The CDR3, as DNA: TGTGCCAGCAGCTCTAAAGGGGACAGGGGCACTGAAGCTTTCTTT.

The CDR3 DNA reads as TGCGCCAGCAGCTTGGCTCTGGGGCCGAGCACAGATACGCAGTATTTT. As protein: CASSLALGPSTDTQYF. The rearrangement uses TRBV5-1 and TRBJ2-3; a weak D match, TRBD1 (5 bases). V was pared by 0 bases and J by 0 bases, with 11 bases between. This CDR3 comprises 16 residues. Germline V gives CDR1 SGHRS, CDR2 YFSETQ.

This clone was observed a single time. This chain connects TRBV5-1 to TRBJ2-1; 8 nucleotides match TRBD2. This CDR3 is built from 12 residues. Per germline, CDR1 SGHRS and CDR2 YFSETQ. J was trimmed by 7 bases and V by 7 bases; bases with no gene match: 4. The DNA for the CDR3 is TGCGCCAGCTTCGCTAGCGGGAATGAGCAGTTCTTC. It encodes CASFASGNEQFF.

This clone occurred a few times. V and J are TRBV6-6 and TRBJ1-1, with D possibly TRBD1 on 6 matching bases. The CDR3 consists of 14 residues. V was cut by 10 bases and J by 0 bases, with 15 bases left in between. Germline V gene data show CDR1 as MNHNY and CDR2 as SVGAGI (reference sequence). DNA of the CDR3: TGTGCCACCAGGGAGACAGGATTGAACACTGAAGCTTTCTTT. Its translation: CATRETGLNTEAFF.

The chain's CDR3 is CASSLMPTSGGANTGELFF. CDR3 coding DNA: TGTGCCAGCAGCTTAATGCCGACTAGCGGGGGGGCGAACACCGGGGAGCTGTTTTTT. V is TRBV7-3 and J is TRBJ2-2; 14 bases are shared with TRBD2. Germline V gene lookup returns CDR1 SGHTA and CDR2 FQGTGA. CDR3 length equals 19 residues. J gave up 0 bases and V 1 base, and 4 bases lay outside the gene matches. The full variable domain, in which reference TRBV7-3 and TRBJ2-2 provide the parts outside the CDR3, is GAGVSQTPSNKVTEKGKYVELRCDPISGHTALYWYRQSLGQGPEFLIYFQGTGAADDSGLPNDRFFAVRPEGSVSTLKIQRTERGDSAVYLCASSLMPTSGGANTGELFFGEGSRLTVL.

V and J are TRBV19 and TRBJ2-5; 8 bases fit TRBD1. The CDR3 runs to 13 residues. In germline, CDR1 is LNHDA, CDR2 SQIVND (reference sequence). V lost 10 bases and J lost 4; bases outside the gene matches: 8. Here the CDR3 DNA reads TGTGCCACCAGCGGACAGGGCATAGAGACCCAGTACTTC. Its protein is CATSGQGIETQYF.

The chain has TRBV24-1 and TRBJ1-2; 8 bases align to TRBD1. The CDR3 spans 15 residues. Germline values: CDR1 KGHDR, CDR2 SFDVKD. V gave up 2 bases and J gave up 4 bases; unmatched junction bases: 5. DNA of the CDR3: TGTGCCACCAGTGATTCCGGACAGGGCGGCTATGGCTACACCTTC. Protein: CATSDSGQGGYGYTF.

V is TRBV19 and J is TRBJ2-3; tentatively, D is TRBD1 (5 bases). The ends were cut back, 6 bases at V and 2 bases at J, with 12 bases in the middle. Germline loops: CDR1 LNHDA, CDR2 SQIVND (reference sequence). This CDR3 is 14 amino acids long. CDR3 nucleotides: TGTGCCAGTAGGGCTCAGGGCGTCACAGATACGCAGTATTTT. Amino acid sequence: CASRAQGVTDTQYF.

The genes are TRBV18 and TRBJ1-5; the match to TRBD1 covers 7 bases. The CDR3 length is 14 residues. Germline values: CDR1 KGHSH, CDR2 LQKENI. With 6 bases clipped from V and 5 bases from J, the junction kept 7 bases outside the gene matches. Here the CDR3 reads CASSRQGGDQPQHF. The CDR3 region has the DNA TGTGCCAGCTCTCGACAGGGAGGGGATCAGCCCCAGCATTTT.

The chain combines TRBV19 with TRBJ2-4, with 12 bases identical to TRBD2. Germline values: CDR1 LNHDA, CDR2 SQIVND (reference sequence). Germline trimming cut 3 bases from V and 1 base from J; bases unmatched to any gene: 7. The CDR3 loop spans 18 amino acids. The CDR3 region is CASSIRSSGGAAKNIQYF. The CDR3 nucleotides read TGTGCCAGTAGTATTAGGTCTAGCGGGGGGGCGGCCAAAAACATTCAGTACTTC.

The CDR3 DNA follows: TGTGCCAGCAGTGAACGGGGACTAGCGACCGGGGAGCTGTTTTTT. As protein: CASSERGLATGELFF. V and J are TRBV2 and TRBJ2-2; 10 bases map to TRBD2. V lost 2 bases and J lost 5; bases outside the gene matches: 2. The length of the CDR3 is 15 residues. CDR1 is SNHLY and CDR2 is FYNNEI in the germline V gene.

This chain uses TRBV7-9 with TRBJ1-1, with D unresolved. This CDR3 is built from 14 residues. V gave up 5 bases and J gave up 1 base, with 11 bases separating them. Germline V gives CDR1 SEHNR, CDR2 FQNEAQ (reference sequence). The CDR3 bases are TGTGCCAGCAGCCCTGACACCTCGAACACTGAAGCTTTCTTT. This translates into CASSPDTSNTEAFF.

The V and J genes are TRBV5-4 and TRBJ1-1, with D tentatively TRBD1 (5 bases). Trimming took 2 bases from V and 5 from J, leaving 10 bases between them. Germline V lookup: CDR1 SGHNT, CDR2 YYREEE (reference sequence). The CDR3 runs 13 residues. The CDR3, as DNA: TGTGCCAGCAGCTTTCAGGGTCGAACTGAAGCTTTCTTT. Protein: CASSFQGRTEAFF. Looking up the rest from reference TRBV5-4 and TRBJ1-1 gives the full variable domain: ETGVTQSPTHLIKTRGQQVTLRCSSQSGHNTVSWYQQALGQGPQFIFQYYREEENGRGNFPPRFSGLQFPNYSSELNVNALELDDSALYLCASSFQGRTEAFFGQGTRLTVV.

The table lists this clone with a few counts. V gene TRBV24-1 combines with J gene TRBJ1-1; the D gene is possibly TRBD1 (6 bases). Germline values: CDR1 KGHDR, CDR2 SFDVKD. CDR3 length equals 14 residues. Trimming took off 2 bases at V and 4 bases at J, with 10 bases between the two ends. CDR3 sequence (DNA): TGTGCCACCAGTGATTCCACAGGGACCACTGAAGCTTTCTTT. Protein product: CATSDSTGTTEAFF.

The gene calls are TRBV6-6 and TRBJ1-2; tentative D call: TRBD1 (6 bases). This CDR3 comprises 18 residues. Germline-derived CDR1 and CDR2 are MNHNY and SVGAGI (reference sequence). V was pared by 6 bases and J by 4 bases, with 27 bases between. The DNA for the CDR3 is TGTGCCAGCAGCCGATACCCTTCCGGGGGCACTACTTCCTATGGCTACACCTTC. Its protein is CASSRYPSGGTTSYGYTF.

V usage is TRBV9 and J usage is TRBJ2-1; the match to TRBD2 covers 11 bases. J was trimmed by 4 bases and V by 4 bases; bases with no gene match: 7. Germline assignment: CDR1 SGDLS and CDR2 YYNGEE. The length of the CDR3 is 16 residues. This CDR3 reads CASSSSSGGVYNEQFF. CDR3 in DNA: TGTGCCAGCAGCTCCAGTAGCGGGGGGGTTTACAATGAGCAGTTCTTC.

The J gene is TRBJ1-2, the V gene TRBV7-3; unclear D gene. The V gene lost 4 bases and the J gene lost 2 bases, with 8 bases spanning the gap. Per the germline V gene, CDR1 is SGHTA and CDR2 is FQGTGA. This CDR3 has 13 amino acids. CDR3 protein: CASSSDGNYGYTF. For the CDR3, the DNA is TGTGCCAGCAGCTCCGACGGGAACTATGGCTACACCTTC.

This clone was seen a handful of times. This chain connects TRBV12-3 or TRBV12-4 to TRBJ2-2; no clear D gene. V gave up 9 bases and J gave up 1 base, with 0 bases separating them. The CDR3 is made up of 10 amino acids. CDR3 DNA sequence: TGTGCCAGGAACACCGGGGAGCTGTTTTTT. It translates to CARNTGELFF.

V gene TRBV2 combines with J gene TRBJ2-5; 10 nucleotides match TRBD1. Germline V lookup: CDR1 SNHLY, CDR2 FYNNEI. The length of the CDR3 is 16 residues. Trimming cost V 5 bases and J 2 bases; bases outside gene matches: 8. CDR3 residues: CASSQGRTGGQETQYF. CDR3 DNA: TGTGCCAGCAGTCAAGGGAGGACAGGGGGGCAAGAGACCCAGTACTTC.

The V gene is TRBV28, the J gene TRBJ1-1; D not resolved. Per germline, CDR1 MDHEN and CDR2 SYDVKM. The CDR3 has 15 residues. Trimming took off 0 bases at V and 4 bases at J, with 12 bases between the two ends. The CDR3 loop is CASSLWAGPGTEAFF. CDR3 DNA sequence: TGTGCCAGCAGTTTATGGGCAGGACCGGGCACTGAAGCTTTCTTT.

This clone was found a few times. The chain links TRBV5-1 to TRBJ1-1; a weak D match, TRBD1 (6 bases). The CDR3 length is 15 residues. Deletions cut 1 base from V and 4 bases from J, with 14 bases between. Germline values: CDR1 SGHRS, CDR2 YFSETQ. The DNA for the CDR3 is TGCGCCAGCAGCTTGAGAACAGGGAAGGTCACTGAAGCTTTCTTT. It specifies CASSLRTGKVTEAFF.

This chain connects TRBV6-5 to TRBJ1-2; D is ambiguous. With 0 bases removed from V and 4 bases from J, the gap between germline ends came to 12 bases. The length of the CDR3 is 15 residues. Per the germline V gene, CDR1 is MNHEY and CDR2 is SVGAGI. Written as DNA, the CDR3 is TGTGCCAGCAGTTACTCGAATGACAAGGCCTATGGCTACACCTTC. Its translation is CASSYSNDKAYGYTF.

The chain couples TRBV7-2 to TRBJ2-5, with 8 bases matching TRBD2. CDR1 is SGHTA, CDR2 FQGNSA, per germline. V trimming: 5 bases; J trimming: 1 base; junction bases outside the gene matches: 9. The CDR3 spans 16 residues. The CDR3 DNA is TGTGCCAGCAGCCAATCCGGGGCGGGGGGCCAAGAGACCCAGTACTTC. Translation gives CASSQSGAGGQETQYF.

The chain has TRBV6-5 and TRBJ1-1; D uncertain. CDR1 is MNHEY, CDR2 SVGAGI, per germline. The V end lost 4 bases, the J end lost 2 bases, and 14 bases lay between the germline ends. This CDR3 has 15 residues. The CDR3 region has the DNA TGTGCCAGCAGTTCCGAACACCGTGTAAACACTGAAGCTTTCTTT. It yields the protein CASSSEHRVNTEAFF.

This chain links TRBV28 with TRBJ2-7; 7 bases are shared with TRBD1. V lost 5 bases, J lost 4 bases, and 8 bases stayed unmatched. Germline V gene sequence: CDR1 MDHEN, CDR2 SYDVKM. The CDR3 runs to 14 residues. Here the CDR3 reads CASSQQGIPYEQYV. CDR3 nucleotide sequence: TGTGCCAGCAGTCAACAGGGGATCCCATACGAGCAGTACGTC.

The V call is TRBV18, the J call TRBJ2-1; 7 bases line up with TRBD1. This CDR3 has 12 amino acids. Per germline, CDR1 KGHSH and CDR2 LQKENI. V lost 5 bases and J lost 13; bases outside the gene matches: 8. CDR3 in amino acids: CASSGDSQVQFF. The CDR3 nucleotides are TGTGCCAGCTCAGGGGACAGTCAGGTCCAGTTCTTC.

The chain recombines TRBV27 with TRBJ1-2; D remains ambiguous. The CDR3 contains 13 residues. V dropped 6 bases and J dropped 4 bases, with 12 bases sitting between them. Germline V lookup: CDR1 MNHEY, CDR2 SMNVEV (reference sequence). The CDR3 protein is CASSRDTTYGYTF. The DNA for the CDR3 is TGTGCCAGCAGCCGCGACACCACCTATGGCTACACCTTC.

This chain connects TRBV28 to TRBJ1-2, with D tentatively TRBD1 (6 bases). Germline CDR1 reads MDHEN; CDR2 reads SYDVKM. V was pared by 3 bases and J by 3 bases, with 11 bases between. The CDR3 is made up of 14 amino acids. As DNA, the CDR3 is TGTGCCAGCAGTTTCAGGGGCCCCCACTATGGCTACACCTTC. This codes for CASSFRGPHYGYTF.

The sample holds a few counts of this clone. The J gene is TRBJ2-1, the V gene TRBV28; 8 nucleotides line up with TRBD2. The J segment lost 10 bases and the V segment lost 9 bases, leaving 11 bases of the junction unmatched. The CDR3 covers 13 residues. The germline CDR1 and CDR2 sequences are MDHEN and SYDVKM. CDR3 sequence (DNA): TGTGCCAGTCGCTCCGGGGGGGCCGGCGAGCAGTTCTTC. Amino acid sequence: CASRSGGAGEQFF.